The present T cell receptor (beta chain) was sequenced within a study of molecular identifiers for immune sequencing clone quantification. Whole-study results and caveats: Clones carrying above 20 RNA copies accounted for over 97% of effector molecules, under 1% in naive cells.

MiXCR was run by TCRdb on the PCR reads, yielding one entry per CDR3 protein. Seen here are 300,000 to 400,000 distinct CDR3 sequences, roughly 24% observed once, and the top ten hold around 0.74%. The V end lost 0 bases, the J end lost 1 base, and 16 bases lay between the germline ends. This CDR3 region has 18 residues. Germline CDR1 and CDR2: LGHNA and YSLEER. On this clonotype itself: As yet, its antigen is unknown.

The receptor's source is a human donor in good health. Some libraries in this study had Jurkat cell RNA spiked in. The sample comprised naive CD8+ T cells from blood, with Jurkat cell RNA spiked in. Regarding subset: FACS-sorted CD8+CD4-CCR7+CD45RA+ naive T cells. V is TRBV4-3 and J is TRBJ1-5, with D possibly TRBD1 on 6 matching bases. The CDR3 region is CASSQESDRHNSNQPQHF. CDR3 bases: TGCGCCAGCAGCCAAGAGAGCGACAGGCATAACAGCAATCAGCCCCAGCATTTT.